Below, 13 T cell receptor beta chains from the same sample are listed, as sequenced in a study of CD8+ T cells in alopecia areata. Following extraction, RNA underwent reverse transcription to cDNA, which served as the sequencing template. Produced via immunoSEQ multiplex PCR; TCRdb's table is partial and in-frame only. The top ten hold 10% to 13% of the sample, which has 120,000 or so clones, about 50% seen once. What was sequenced was NKG2D-low CD8+ T cells sorted from blood. The receptors derive from a human donor with alopecia areata.

This sequence joins TRBV5-1 and TRBJ2-3, with D maybe TRBD2 (7 bases). Germline loops: CDR1 SGHRS, CDR2 YFSETQ. With 5 bases removed from V and 3 bases from J, the gap between germline ends came to 16 bases. This CDR3 contains 15 residues. The DNA of the CDR3 is TGCGCCAGCAGAGACGGGGGGCGCGGTACAGATACGCAGTATTTT. Its protein product is CASRDGGRGTDTQYF. The variable domain in full, with the rest retrieved from reference TRBV5-1 and TRBJ2-3, is KAGVTQTPRYLIKTRGQQVTLSCSPISGHRSVSWYQQTPGQGLQFLFEYFSETQRNKGNFPGRFSGRQFSNSRSEMNVSTLELGDSALYLCASRDGGRGTDTQYFGPGTRLTVL.

This chain uses TRBV29-1 with TRBJ2-3; TRBD1 aligns across 12 bases. V was pared by 3 bases and J by 5 bases, with 9 bases of the junction left unmatched. Germline CDR1 is SQVTM and CDR2 is ANQGSEA. The CDR3 is 16 amino acids. CDR3: CSVDGGTGGGGDTQYF. CDR3 sequence (DNA): TGCAGCGTTGATGGAGGGACAGGGGGCGGAGGAGATACGCAGTATTTT.

The rearrangement joins TRBV13 to TRBJ2-1, with unresolved D. Germline CDR1 reads PRHDT; CDR2 reads FYEKMQ (reference sequence). Trimming pared 3 bases from V and 5 bases from J, leaving 8 bases between. The CDR3 loop spans 13 amino acids. CDR3 sequence (DNA): TGTGCCAGCAGCTTGAGAGAAAACAATGAGCAGTTCTTC. Translating gives CASSLRENNEQFF.

This clone has more than one count but fewer than ten. The V call is TRBV4-1, the J call TRBJ2-7; 9 bases are shared with TRBD2. The V and J ends lost 1 base and 2 bases, in that order; junction bases with no gene match: 9. Germline CDR1 and CDR2: MGHRA and YSYEKL. The CDR3 has 17 amino acids. For the CDR3, the DNA is TGCGCCAGCAGCCAAGCACCAGGACTAGCGAGCACCTACGAGCAGTACTTC. As protein: CASSQAPGLASTYEQYF.

The chain employs TRBV5-6 and TRBJ2-7, with D tentatively TRBD1 or TRBD2 (6 bases each). The CDR3 length is 12 residues. Germline V gene data show CDR1 as SGHDT and CDR2 as YYEEEE. V lost 3 bases to trimming and J lost 6 bases, with 10 bases between them. CDR3 loop: CASSSGAGEQYF. CDR3 bases: TGTGCCAGCAGCTCGGGGGCGGGCGAGCAGTACTTC.

The chain combines TRBV7-3 with TRBJ1-1; no definite D call. The germline CDR1 and CDR2 sequences are SGHTA and FQGTGA. CDR3 length: 14 amino acids. With 0 bases removed from V and 6 bases from J, the gap between germline ends came to 11 bases. The CDR3 loop reads CASSLTGDGAEAFF. Here the CDR3 DNA reads TGTGCCAGCAGCTTAACAGGAGACGGCGCTGAAGCTTTCTTT.

This clone has more than one count but fewer than ten. This chain connects TRBV29-1 to TRBJ2-6; 9 bases agree with TRBD1. Germline V CDR1 and CDR2: SQVTM, ANQGSEA. After removal of 2 bases from V and 3 bases from J, the junction contained 5 bases not matched to a gene. This CDR3 has 16 residues. This chain's CDR3 is CSVETGGPGGANVLTF. Here the CDR3 DNA reads TGCAGCGTTGAAACAGGGGGCCCTGGTGGGGCCAACGTCCTGACTTTC.

The table lists this clone with a few counts. This CDR3 is also generated by other DNA sequences in the sample. The chain carries TRBV29-1 and TRBJ2-5; D is possibly TRBD2 (5 bases). V dropped 3 bases and J dropped 5 bases, with 7 bases sitting between them. The CDR3 has 11 residues. The germline V gene encodes CDR1 SQVTM and CDR2 ANQGSEA. In nucleotides, the CDR3 is TGCAGCGTTGACGGCGGGGAGACCCAGTACTTC. Protein sequence: CSVDGGETQYF.

The rearrangement uses TRBV9 and TRBJ2-7, with no clear D. Germline-derived CDR1 and CDR2 are SGDLS and YYNGEE. This CDR3 is 13 amino acids long. The V end was cut by 0 bases, the J end by 7 bases, with 11 bases between. In nucleotides, the CDR3 is TGTGCCAGCAGCGTAGTTGGGGTGGGAGAGCAGTACTTC. As protein: CASSVVGVGEQYF.

Turning to this clone: At the DNA level, this CDR3 is encoded by other sequences in the same sample as well. CDR3 sequence (DNA): TGTGCCAGCAGTTTAGGGGGCTCCTACGAGCAGTACTTC. Its protein is CASSLGGSYEQYF. The chain is built from TRBV27 and TRBJ2-7, with D perhaps assigned TRBD1 or TRBD2 (5 bases each). V was clipped by 2 bases and J by 0 bases, with 5 bases between them. This CDR3 has 13 amino acids. Germline V lookup: CDR1 MNHEY, CDR2 SMNVEV (reference sequence).

About this clone: An end of the junction does not agree with germline; a read error may underlie this. CDR3 amino acids: CSVEGAAYNEQFF. The CDR3 region has the DNA TGCAGCGTCGAAGGGGCAGCCTACAATGAGCAGTTCTTC. The chain uses TRBV29-1 and TRBJ2-1, with D tentatively TRBD1 (5 bases). The CDR3 covers 13 residues. Germline-derived CDR1 and CDR2 are SQVTM and ANQGSEA.

Comments on this clone: Other DNA sequences in this sample translate to the same CDR3. The chain carries TRBV27 and TRBJ2-5; D uncertain. The CDR3 consists of 12 residues. Trimming cost V 5 bases and J 2 bases, with 6 bases left between them. Germline V gene sequence: CDR1 MNHEY, CDR2 SMNVEV (reference sequence). The CDR3 sequence: CASSPNQETQYF. The DNA of the CDR3 is TGTGCCAGCAGTCCAAATCAAGAGACCCAGTACTTC.

This clone has just a few counts. The same CDR3 also results from other DNA sequences found in this sample. The V call is TRBV5-1, the J call TRBJ2-7; D uncertain. Germline values: CDR1 SGHRS, CDR2 YFSETQ. The length of the CDR3 is 13 residues. The V end was cut by 0 bases, the J end by 1 base, with 5 bases between. CDR3: CASSLEASYEQYF. CDR3 sequence (DNA): TGCGCCAGCAGCTTGGAGGCTTCCTACGAGCAGTACTTC.